The 30 T cell receptor beta chains below all came from one sample that was sequenced in a study of T cells in Graves' hyperthyroidism and ophthalmopathy. Amplified TCR beta CDR3 regions derived from RNA transcripts. First-round RT-PCR targeting the TCR CDR3 was performed with the HTBI primer set. A single record per CDR3 protein comes from TCRdb applying MiXCR to the multiplex PCR reads. The sample holds fewer than 900,000 distinct CDR3 sequences, under 20% seen once. Source material: blood. These receptors were obtained from a woman in her forties or fifties with Graves' hyperthyroidism that later progressed to Graves' ophthalmopathy.

This clonotype was seen at least ten times. The J gene is TRBJ1-1, the V gene TRBV12-3 or TRBV12-4; D is uncertain. This CDR3 contains 16 residues. The ends were cut back, 3 bases at V and 3 bases at J, with 17 bases in the middle. The CDR3 spells CASSFREDGGHTEAFF. Written as DNA, the CDR3 is TGTGCCAGCAGTTTCCGAGAGGACGGAGGGCACACTGAAGCTTTCTTT.

This clonotype was observed many times. The chain combines TRBV20-1 with TRBJ2-1; D tentatively reads TRBD1 or TRBD2 (6 bases each). Per germline, CDR1 DFQATT and CDR2 SNEGSKA (reference sequence). This CDR3 contains 14 residues. V lost 2 bases and J 4 bases, leaving 12 bases between the germline ends. The CDR3 DNA reads TGCAGTGCTAGATCCGGGGGCGGATACAATGAGCAGTTCTTC. It specifies CSARSGGGYNEQFF.

The gene calls are TRBV5-4 and TRBJ2-7; D possibly corresponds to TRBD2 (6 bases). Trimming removed 4 bases at V and 0 bases at J, with 17 bases between. CDR3 size: 16 residues. Germline assignment: CDR1 SGHNT and CDR2 YYREEE (reference sequence). The CDR3 DNA sequence: TGTGCCAGCAGCCTAGCCGGGGGTGGAACCTCCTACGAGCAGTACTTC. Protein: CASSLAGGGTSYEQYF.

This clonotype was recorded a few times. The chain couples TRBV6-1 to TRBJ2-7, with D perhaps being TRBD1 or TRBD2 (5 bases each). V lost 6 bases to trimming and J lost 6 bases, with 15 bases between them. This CDR3 region has 13 residues. CDR1 and CDR2 from the germline V gene are MNHNS and SASEGT. The CDR3 bases are TGTGCCAGCAGAAAGTCGGGGACGTCCGAGCAGTACTTC. The encoded protein is CASRKSGTSEQYF.

The chain joins TRBV12-3 or TRBV12-4 to TRBJ2-7, with D perhaps matching TRBD2 (5 bases). V was clipped by 4 bases and J by 5 bases, with 12 bases between them. This CDR3 region has 13 residues. The CDR3: CASSSGFPHEQYF. The CDR3, as DNA: TGTGCCAGCAGTTCGGGGTTTCCCCACGAGCAGTACTTC.

Many counts were recorded for this clonotype. This chain joins TRBV11-2 and TRBJ1-1; no clear D. Trimming removed 6 bases at V and 4 bases at J, with 15 bases between. The CDR3 length is 14 residues. Germline V gene lookup returns CDR1 SGHAT and CDR2 FQNNGV. CDR3 in DNA: TGTGCCAGCAGGGCCGGGCCGCAGAGCACTGAAGCTTTCTTT. Amino acid sequence: CASRAGPQSTEAFF. Drawing the rest from reference TRBV11-2 and TRBJ1-1, the complete variable domain is EAGVAQSPRYKIIEKRQSVAFWCNPISGHATLYWYQQILGQGPKLLIQFQNNGVVDDSQLPKDRFSAERLKGVDSTLKIQPAKLEDSAVYLCASRAGPQSTEAFFGQGTRLTVV.

This clonotype was seen ten or more times. The chain has TRBV20-1 and TRBJ1-1; TRBD1 matches at 7 bases. Unmatched junction bases numbered 9, after V lost 3 bases and J lost 5 bases. CDR1 and CDR2 (germline): DFQATT, SNEGSKA (reference sequence). The CDR3 is 14 amino acids. The CDR3, as DNA: TGCAGTGCTAGCTTAAGACAGGGAGGAACTGAAGCTTTCTTT. Protein product: CSASLRQGGTEAFF.

This clonotype has ten or more counts. CDR3 in amino acids: CASSYRRGGVYNEQFF. In nucleotides, the CDR3 is TGTGCCAGCAGTTACAGGCGGGGGGGCGTCTACAATGAGCAGTTCTTC. The V and J genes are TRBV6-6 and TRBJ2-1; 9 bases line up with TRBD2. The CDR3 sequence is 16 residues long. J gave up 3 bases and V 2 bases, and 5 bases lay outside the gene matches. The germline V gene has CDR1 MNHNY and CDR2 SVGAGI (reference sequence).

This clonotype has ten or more counts. V gene TRBV5-8 combines with J gene TRBJ2-3; 8 nucleotides match TRBD2. CDR3 size: 15 residues. With 4 bases clipped from V and 4 bases from J, the junction kept 8 bases outside the gene matches. Germline loops: CDR1 SGHTS, CDR2 YDEGEE. The CDR3 region is CASSPGTSEADTQYF. CDR3 DNA: TGTGCCAGCAGCCCTGGGACTAGTGAAGCAGATACGCAGTATTTT.

In the case of this clonotype: Just one base apart from a much larger clone, this may be a read error. V and J are TRBV20-1 and TRBJ1-2, with D unclear. V was cut by 3 bases and J by 0 bases, with 8 bases left in between. This CDR3 spans 13 amino acids. Germline V gene data show CDR1 as DFQATT and CDR2 as SNEGSKA (reference sequence). CDR3 nucleotides: TGCAGTGCTAGTGGCGGTCCTAACTATGGCTACACCTTC. As protein: CSASGGPNYGYTF.

The chain is built from TRBV7-2 and TRBJ1-2, with TRBD1 as a possible D gene (6 bases). V lost 1 base, J lost 0 bases, and 12 bases lay in between. CDR1 is SGHTA and CDR2 is FQGNSA in the germline V gene. This CDR3 contains 16 residues. CDR3 sequence reads: CASSLVGTNSNYGYTF. The CDR3 bases are TGTGCCAGCAGCTTAGTGGGGACAAATTCTAACTATGGCTACACCTTC.

There are many counts of this clonotype. The rearrangement uses TRBV30 and TRBJ2-7, with TRBD1 as a possible D gene (5 bases). V gave up 3 bases and J gave up 2 bases, with 11 bases separating them. The CDR3 is 13 amino acids. Germline-derived CDR1 and CDR2 are GTSNPN and SVGIG (reference sequence). The CDR3 spells CAWRPRQTYEQYF. Here the CDR3 DNA reads TGTGCCTGGAGGCCTAGACAGACCTACGAGCAGTACTTC.

The chain links TRBV6-1 to TRBJ2-1; 10 positions match TRBD2. Germline V CDR1 and CDR2: MNHNS, SASEGT. The CDR3 runs to 15 residues. V dropped 6 bases and J dropped 4; count of bases not matched to a gene: 6. CDR3 in amino acids: CASRGWTSGYNEQFF. The CDR3, as DNA: TGTGCCAGCAGAGGATGGACTAGCGGATACAATGAGCAGTTCTTC.

In this sample, this clonotype turned up a few times. This rearrangement joins TRBV9 to TRBJ1-6; tentatively, D is TRBD1 (5 bases). The CDR3 consists of 14 residues. Trimming stripped 6 bases from V and 13 bases from J, with 20 bases between. From germline, CDR1 is SGDLS and CDR2 YYNGEE. CDR3 in amino acids: CASNSGDPNSPLHF. The CDR3 DNA is TGTGCCAGCAATTCCGGGGACCCTAACAGTCCCCTCCACTTT.

The chain carries TRBV20-1 and TRBJ1-3; tentatively, D is TRBD1 (5 bases). CDR3 length: 14 amino acids. CDR1 and CDR2 (germline): DFQATT, SNEGSKA (reference sequence). The V end lost 4 bases, the J end lost 0 bases, and 10 bases lay between the germline ends. This chain's CDR3 is CSAIQTASGNTIYF. DNA for the CDR3: TGCAGTGCTATACAGACAGCCTCTGGAAACACCATATATTTT.

Points on this clonotype: At one of its ends the junction is not consistent with the germline gene, which may arise from a read error. The rearrangement uses TRBV3-1 and TRBJ1-5; D gene ambiguous. CDR3 length: 16 residues. Germline V gene lookup returns CDR1 LGHDT and CDR2 YNNKEL (reference sequence). The CDR3 sequence: CASSQDPPYSNQPQHF. CDR3 nucleotides: TGTGCCAGCAGTCAAGATCCCCCCTATAGCAATCAGCCCCAGCATTTT.

V is TRBV18 and J is TRBJ1-4; D is undetermined. Between the trimmed V and J ends, which lost 3 bases and 8 bases, there was a span of 10 bases. The CDR3 runs 13 residues. CDR1 and CDR2 (germline): KGHSH, LQKENI. The CDR3 DNA reads as TGTGCCAGCTCACCTCGACGGTCGGAAAAACTGTTTTTT. Residues: CASSPRRSEKLFF.

In its sample, this clonotype was seen a few times. This chain links TRBV6-5 with TRBJ2-7; no firm D call. V dropped 4 bases and J dropped 7 bases, with 14 bases sitting between them. Germline CDR1 and CDR2: MNHEY and SVGAGI. The CDR3 extends over 13 amino acids. CDR3 DNA sequence: TGTGCCAGCAGTTTAGAAAGGGCGGAGGAGCAGTACTTC. This translates into CASSLERAEEQYF.

The J gene is TRBJ1-1, the V gene TRBV9; the D gene is possibly TRBD1 (6 bases). CDR3 size: 15 residues. From germline, CDR1 is SGDLS and CDR2 YYNGEE. Deletions cut 2 bases from V and 5 bases from J, with 16 bases between. This CDR3 is CASSVRGGERTEAFF. CDR3 DNA sequence: TGTGCCAGCAGCGTGAGAGGGGGGGAGCGGACTGAAGCTTTCTTT.

This clonotype occurred many times. V is TRBV11-2 and J is TRBJ2-7; tentative D call: TRBD1 (5 bases). V was cut by 5 bases and J by 2 bases, with 13 bases left in between. Germline lookup yields CDR1 SGHAT and CDR2 FQNNGV. The CDR3 has 14 residues. CDR3 amino acids: CASSRQGSTYEQYF. In DNA form, the CDR3 reads TGTGCCAGCAGCCGTCAGGGTAGCACCTACGAGCAGTACTTC.

V and J are TRBV7-2 and TRBJ2-7; D unclear. The CDR3 runs to 14 residues. The germline V gene has CDR1 SGHTA and CDR2 FQGNSA. Trimming shortened V by 1 base and J by 0 bases, and 7 bases separated the two germline ends. Written as DNA, the CDR3 is TGTGCCAGCAGCTTAGACGGCGACTCCTACGAGCAGTACTTC. As protein: CASSLDGDSYEQYF.

This clonotype was seen at least ten times. The chain combines TRBV6-1 with TRBJ2-2; D call uncertain. V shed 6 bases and J shed 1 base, with 3 bases lying between them. The germline CDR1 and CDR2 sequences are MNHNS and SASEGT. The CDR3 length is 12 residues. As DNA, the CDR3 is TGTGCCAGCAGGTGGAACACCGGGGAGCTGTTTTTT. Protein: CASRWNTGELFF.

This clonotype has a handful of counts. V usage is TRBV6-1 and J usage is TRBJ1-4; maybe TRBD1 (5 bases). The CDR3 is made up of 12 amino acids. Trimming cost V 10 bases and J 8 bases, with 14 bases left between them. Germline lookup yields CDR1 MNHNS and CDR2 SASEGT. This CDR3 reads CATKRGEEKLFF. In DNA form, the CDR3 reads TGTGCCACCAAACGGGGGGAGGAAAAACTGTTTTTT.

The chain couples TRBV20-1 to TRBJ2-5; D not resolved. The CDR3 sequence is 14 residues long. The germline V and J ends were trimmed by 4 bases and 5 bases, with 17 bases remaining between them. Germline V CDR1 and CDR2: DFQATT, SNEGSKA (reference sequence). This CDR3 is CSAKSGRGWETQYF. Written as DNA, the CDR3 is TGCAGTGCTAAGAGTGGAAGAGGTTGGGAGACCCAGTACTTC.

About this clonotype: One end of the junction fails to match germline, which may point to a read error. The V gene is TRBV7-2, the J gene TRBJ1-2; D call uncertain. This CDR3 has 14 amino acids. The germline V gene encodes CDR1 SGHTA and CDR2 FQGNSA. For the CDR3, the DNA is TGTGCCAGCAGTTGGGCGGGGATGAAGGATGGCTGCACCTTC. Protein product: CASSWAGMKDGCTF. Full variable domain (outside the CDR3, taken from reference TRBV7-2 and TRBJ1-2): GAGVSQSPSNKVTEKGKDVELRCDPISGHTALYWYRQSLGQGLEFLIYFQGNSAPDKSGLPSDRFSAERTGGSVSTLTIQRTQQEDSAVYLCASSWAGMKDGCTFGSGTRLTVV.

This clonotype has just a few counts. The chain recombines TRBV19 with TRBJ2-1, with TRBD2 matching over 9 bases. There are 15 residues in the CDR3. CDR1 and CDR2 (germline): LNHDA, SQIVND (reference sequence). V shed 6 bases, J shed 4 bases, and the junction held 7 bases outside the gene matches. CDR3 in amino acids: CASRPSGATYNEQFF. The CDR3 nucleotides read TGTGCCAGTAGGCCTAGCGGGGCGACGTACAATGAGCAGTTCTTC.

This clonotype was counted a few times. This rearrangement joins TRBV20-1 to TRBJ1-3; no clear D. Germline V CDR1 and CDR2: DFQATT, SNEGSKA (reference sequence). The CDR3 has 13 amino acids. Trimming left V 3 bases short and J 0 bases short, with 6 bases between. The CDR3 protein is CSASLVSGNTIYF. The CDR3 nucleotides read TGCAGTGCTAGTCTGGTCTCTGGAAACACCATATATTTT.

This clonotype was recorded at least ten times. The chain carries TRBV24-1 and TRBJ2-1; a possible D gene is TRBD1 (6 bases). The CDR3 is 16 amino acids. The germline V and J ends were trimmed by 2 bases and 0 bases, with 10 bases remaining between them. Looked up from germline, CDR1 is KGHDR and CDR2 is SFDVKD. This chain's CDR3 is CATSDSTGSSYNEQFF. The DNA of the CDR3 is TGTGCCACCAGTGATTCCACAGGGAGCTCCTACAATGAGCAGTTCTTC.

The sample holds many counts of this clonotype. The rearrangement joins TRBV9 to TRBJ2-1; 9 nucleotides line up with TRBD2. The CDR3 spans 16 residues. CDR1 and CDR2 (germline): SGDLS, YYNGEE. V trimming: 0 bases; J trimming: 7 bases; junction bases outside the gene matches: 8. The CDR3 DNA follows: TGTGCCAGCAGCGTAGTATTGGCTAGCGGGGAGAATGAGCAGTTCTTC. It specifies CASSVVLASGENEQFF.

This clonotype was counted at least ten times. The chain uses TRBV20-1 and TRBJ1-3; D unresolved. Germline CDR1 DFQATT, CDR2 SNEGSKA (reference sequence). The CDR3 has 13 amino acids. The germline V and J ends were trimmed by 3 bases and 4 bases, with 10 bases remaining between them. In nucleotides, the CDR3 is TGCAGTGCTAGTCGGGGATACGGAAACACCATATATTTT. It specifies CSASRGYGNTIYF.